This T cell receptor beta chain is from a study of identical twins. This clonotype was recorded a few times. Its antigen is not identified. Healthy Caucasians made up all donors. CDR3 size: 13 residues. V gave up 5 bases and J gave up 4 bases, with 11 bases separating them. Germline V lookup: CDR1 LNHDA, CDR2 SQIVND (reference sequence). Findings and limits, study-wide: Zero-insertion analyses might be partly confounded by invariant T cells like MAIT and iNKT.

Template switching added a universal primer site; cDNA carried unique molecular identifiers. Each CDR3 protein is one row after TCRdb ran MiXCR on the 5' RACE reads. The sample has roughly 1,500,000 distinct CDR3 sequences; more than 30% are singletons. J is TRBJ1-2 and V is TRBV19; no clear D. The sequence was obtained from a newborn girl in good health. Sequencing was done on a sample of cord blood. The CDR3 DNA sequence: TGTGCCAGTAGTGTGGACGGATTCTATGGCTACACCTTC. Its protein is CASSVDGFYGYTF.